The present entry profiles one TCR beta chain with its context. The antigen it recognizes is unknown. Base qualities are missing; no much larger clone stands one base away. In the study, sorted CD4+ and CD8+ blood T cells from patients with severe aplastic anemia and from healthy subjects underwent deep sequencing of TCR repertoires. Ficoll-Paque density gradient centrifugation was used to isolate peripheral blood mononuclear cells. CD4+ and CD8+ T cells were sorted by FACS or magnetic beads before DNA extraction. The data are from a study of CD8+CD57+ T cells in acquired aplastic anemia (dated by TCRdb to between 2018 and 2020). Background for the entire study: DNA extracted from sorted CD4+ and CD8+ cells had a mean of around 3 ug, with a range of roughly 0.2 to 27.4 ug. Overall study outcomes, separate from this receptor: CD8+ Simpson's diversity did not differ significantly between patients and healthy controls (P=0.060). Nearly 30 CD8+ CDR3 sequences were found in both patients and controls but appeared to be highly expressed in patients and within the immunodominant clones of the patients.

V and J are trimmed by 6 bases and 4 bases, and the gene matches miss 7 bases of the junction. The cysteine opens and the phenylalanine closes a CDR3 of 15 amino acids. Of all the DNA, just the CDR3 is kept, 45 bases in frame from base 1. The germline V gene gives CDR1 as SGHRS and CDR2 as YFSETQ. Genomic DNA was used as template for profiling of TCR beta VDJ combinations and CDR3 sequences. An Illumina HiSeq 2000 was the platform used for TCR repertoire sequencing. The authors' analysis ran thus. Repertoires were assessed using TRBV/TRBJ rearrangement plots, CDR3 size and DJ length profiles, and Simpson's diversity index. The most abundant DNA sequence in the deep sequencing data was taken as the immunodominant clone. CDR3 amino acid sequences were screened for sharing across subjects and were compared with published repertoires and the VDJdb database. Through fastp at Q25 and MiXCR, TCRdb rebuilt clones from the public reads, retaining in-frame beta chains. Every CDR3 protein is listed once, alongside the most common genes and DNA of its rows. TCRdb, rather than the study authors, made the V and J calls. For this sample there are 250,000 to 350,000 distinct CDR3 sequences; approximately 57% appear just once. Jointly, the top ten make up 6.5% to 10% of the sample.

Rearrangement joined TRBV5-1 to TRBJ2-1; 10 bases in the junction line up with TRBD1. Specimen: sorted CD4+, CD8+, or CD8+CD57+ T cells (not recorded which) from PBMCs. This clonotype originated in a human donor with severe aplastic anemia or a healthy control (not recorded which). In nucleotide form, the sequence is TGCGCCAGCAACCGGGACAGGGGAATATACAATGAGCAGTTCTTC. Its translation reads: CASNRDRGIYNEQFF.